One sample yielded the 11 T cell receptor beta chains listed below, sequenced in a study of molecular identifiers for immune sequencing clone quantification. One entry per CDR3 protein, called by TCRdb with MiXCR from the PCR reads. This sample has hundreds of thousands of distinct CDR3 sequences, with about a quarter found just once. Sequencing was done on a sample of naive CD8+ T cells from blood, with Jurkat cell RNA spiked in. Documented subset: FACS-sorted CD8+CD4-CCR7+CD45RA+ naive T cells. The source of these receptors is a human donor in good health. Some libraries in this study had Jurkat cell RNA spiked in.

This clonotype has just a few counts. The chain couples TRBV20-1 to TRBJ2-7; possible D gene TRBD2, 6 bases. The germline V gene has CDR1 DFQATT and CDR2 SNEGSKA (reference sequence). The CDR3 contains 13 residues. Trimming cost V 3 bases and J 3 bases, with 12 bases left between them. The CDR3 is CSARLPSVYEQYF. The CDR3, as DNA: TGCAGTGCTAGGCTGCCTAGCGTCTACGAGCAGTACTTC.

The rearrangement uses TRBV2 and TRBJ2-1; D unresolved. The CDR3 runs to 18 residues. Trimming shortened V by 4 bases and J by 9 bases, and 28 bases separated the two germline ends. Germline V gives CDR1 SNHLY, CDR2 FYNNEI. CDR3 nucleotide sequence: TGTGCCAGCAGTGGGGTATTGGATGTACCGTGGAGCAATGGTGAGCAGTTCTTC. Translated: CASSGVLDVPWSNGEQFF.

This clonotype was counted a few times. The rearrangement links TRBV5-5 to TRBJ2-1; D is undetermined. Germline CDR1 and CDR2: SGHKS and YYEKEE (reference sequence). The V gene lost 0 bases and the J gene lost 0 bases, with 10 bases spanning the gap. The CDR3 sequence is 16 residues long. The CDR3, as DNA: TGTGCCAGCAGCTTGGTGGTGAGGCGCTCCTACAATGAGCAGTTCTTC. Protein: CASSLVVRRSYNEQFF.

DNA for the CDR3: TGTGCCACCGGGACAGGTGTTAATCAGCCCCAGCATTTT. This gives the protein CATGTGVNQPQHF. The chain uses TRBV6-2 or TRBV6-3 and TRBJ1-5, with 8 nucleotides matching TRBD1. This CDR3 is built from 13 residues. J was trimmed by 4 bases and V by 10 bases; bases with no gene match: 6. Germline assignment: CDR1 MNHEY and CDR2 SVGEGT.

This clonotype was found many times. This CDR3 is CAWEEGTGEQYF. The CDR3 bases are TGTGCCTGGGAAGAGGGTACGGGGGAGCAGTACTTC. The chain joins TRBV30 to TRBJ2-7; tentative D call: TRBD2 (5 bases). Looked up from germline, CDR1 is GTSNPN and CDR2 is SVGIG (reference sequence). CDR3 length: 12 residues. V lost 5 bases and J lost 7, with 15 bases in between.

With regard to this clonotype: Just one base apart from a much larger clone, this may be a read error. The J gene is TRBJ1-1, the V gene TRBV2, with TRBD1 matching 7 bases. The CDR3 is made up of 13 amino acids. The germline CDR1 and CDR2 sequences are SNHLY and FYNNEI. J was trimmed by 10 bases and V by 3 bases; bases with no gene match: 8. For the CDR3, the DNA is TGTGCCAGCAGTGACAGGGACAGCCCTGGAGCTTTCTTT. Its translation: CASSDRDSPGAFF.

This clonotype was detected a few times. The V call is TRBV2, the J call TRBJ1-1; D gene ambiguous. CDR1 is SNHLY and CDR2 is FYNNEI in the germline V gene. The V end lost 3 bases, the J end lost 7 bases, and 12 bases lay between the germline ends. The CDR3 runs to 13 residues. The CDR3 here is CASSDDTWGEAFF. The CDR3 DNA reads as TGTGCCAGCAGTGATGACACCTGGGGTGAAGCTTTCTTT. The entire variable domain, with the rest obtained from reference TRBV2 and TRBJ1-1, is as follows: EPEVTQTPSHQVTQMGQEVILRCVPISNHLYFYWYRQILGQKVEFLVSFYNNEISEKSEIFDDQFSVERPDGSNFTLKIRSTKLEDSAMYFCASSDDTWGEAFFGQGTRLTVV.

Regarding this clonotype: A single base separates this from a much larger clone, so it may be a read error. The V gene is TRBV7-6, the J gene TRBJ2-1; D ambiguous. Looked up from germline, CDR1 is SGHVS and CDR2 is FNYEAQ. The CDR3 has 13 amino acids. In DNA, the CDR3 is TGTGCCAGCAGTCATCCTGGAGCTAGTGAGCAGCTCTTC. Protein sequence: CASSHPGASEQLF.

This clonotype was seen more than once but under ten times. The V and J genes are TRBV27 and TRBJ2-7, with TRBD2 matching over 8 bases. This CDR3 spans 15 amino acids. Germline lookup yields CDR1 MNHEY and CDR2 SMNVEV (reference sequence). V was pared by 6 bases and J by 0 bases, with 7 bases of the junction left unmatched. CDR3 coding DNA: TGTGCCAGCAGCCCGGGACTAGGGCTCTCCTACGAGCAGTACTTC. It codes for CASSPGLGLSYEQYF.

The chain links TRBV14 to TRBJ2-7; D may be TRBD1 (6 bases). Deletions cut 4 bases from V and 3 bases from J, with 16 bases between. CDR3 length: 15 amino acids. Germline lookup yields CDR1 SGHDN and CDR2 FVKESK. CDR3 nucleotides: TGTGCCAGCAGCCTGGTGCAGGGGAAGGACTACGAGCAGTACTTC. It translates to CASSLVQGKDYEQYF.

This clonotype was observed a few times. The rearrangement links TRBV7-9 to TRBJ2-2; D tentatively fits TRBD1 or TRBD2 (6 bases each). Trimming shortened V by 0 bases and J by 4 bases, and 15 bases separated the two germline ends. Germline values: CDR1 SEHNR, CDR2 FQNEAQ (reference sequence). The CDR3 consists of 17 residues. The CDR3 bases are TGTGCCAGCAGCTTAGCCCCTTTGGGGGGCGCCACCGGGGAGCTGTTTTTT. It yields the protein CASSLAPLGGATGELFF.